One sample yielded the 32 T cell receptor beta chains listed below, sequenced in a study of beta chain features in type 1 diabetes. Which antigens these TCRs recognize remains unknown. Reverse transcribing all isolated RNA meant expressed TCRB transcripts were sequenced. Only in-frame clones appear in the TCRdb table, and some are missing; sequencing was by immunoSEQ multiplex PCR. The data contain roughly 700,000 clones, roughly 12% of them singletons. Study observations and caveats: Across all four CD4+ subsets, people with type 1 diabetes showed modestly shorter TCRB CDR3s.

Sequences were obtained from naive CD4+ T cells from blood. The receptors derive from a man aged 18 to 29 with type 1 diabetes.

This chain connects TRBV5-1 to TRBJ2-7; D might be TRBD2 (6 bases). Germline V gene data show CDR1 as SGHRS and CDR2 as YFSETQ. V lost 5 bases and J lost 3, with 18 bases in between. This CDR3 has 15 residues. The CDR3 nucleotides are TGCGCCAGCAGTACGCAGGGAGGAGGGAGCTACGAGCAGTACTTC. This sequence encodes CASSTQGGGSYEQYF.

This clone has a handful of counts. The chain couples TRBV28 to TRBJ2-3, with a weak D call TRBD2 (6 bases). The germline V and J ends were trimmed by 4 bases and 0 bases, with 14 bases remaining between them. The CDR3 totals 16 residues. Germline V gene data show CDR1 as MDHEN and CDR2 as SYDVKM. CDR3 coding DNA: TGTGCCAGCAGTTCCTCGGGACTGCCTAGCACAGATACGCAGTATTTT. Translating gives CASSSSGLPSTDTQYF.

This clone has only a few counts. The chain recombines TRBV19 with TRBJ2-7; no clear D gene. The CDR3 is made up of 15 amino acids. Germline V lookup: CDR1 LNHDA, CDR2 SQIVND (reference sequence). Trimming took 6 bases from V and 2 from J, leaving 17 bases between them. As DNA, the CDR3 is TGTGCCAGTAGCTCAGGCTTTCGACCGACCTACGAGCAGTACTTC. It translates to CASSSGFRPTYEQYF.

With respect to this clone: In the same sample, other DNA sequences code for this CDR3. The CDR3 region has the DNA TGCGCCAGCAGCTTGGAAGGGACCACTGAAGCTTTCTTT. Translated, it gives CASSLEGTTEAFF. V gene TRBV5-1 combines with J gene TRBJ1-1, with a possible D match to TRBD1 (5 bases). V lost 0 bases to trimming and J lost 4 bases, with 7 bases between them. The CDR3 has 13 amino acids. Germline assignment: CDR1 SGHRS and CDR2 YFSETQ. Full variable domain (remainder filled in from reference TRBV5-1 and TRBJ1-1): KAGVTQTPRYLIKTRGQQVTLSCSPISGHRSVSWYQQTPGQGLQFLFEYFSETQRNKGNFPGRFSGRQFSNSRSEMNVSTLELGDSALYLCASSLEGTTEAFFGQGTRLTVV.

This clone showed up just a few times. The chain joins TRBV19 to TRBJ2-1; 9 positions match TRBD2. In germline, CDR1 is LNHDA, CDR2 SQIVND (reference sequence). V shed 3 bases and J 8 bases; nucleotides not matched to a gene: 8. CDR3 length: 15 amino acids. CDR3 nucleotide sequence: TGTGCCAGTAGTATCTCCGCGGGGGGGCCCTATGAGCAGTTCTTC. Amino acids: CASSISAGGPYEQFF.

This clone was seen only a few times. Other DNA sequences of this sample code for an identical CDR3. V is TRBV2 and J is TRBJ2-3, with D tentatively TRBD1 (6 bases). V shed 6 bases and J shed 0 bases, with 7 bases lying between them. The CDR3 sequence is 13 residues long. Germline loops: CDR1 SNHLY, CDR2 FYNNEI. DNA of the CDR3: TGTGCCAGCAGCGGACAGAGCACAGATACGCAGTATTTT. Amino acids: CASSGQSTDTQYF.

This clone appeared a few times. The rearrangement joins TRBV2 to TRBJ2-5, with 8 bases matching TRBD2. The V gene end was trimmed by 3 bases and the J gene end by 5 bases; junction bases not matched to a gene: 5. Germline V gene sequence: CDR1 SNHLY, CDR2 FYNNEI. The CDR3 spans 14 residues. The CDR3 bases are TGTGCCAGCAGTGAGGGACTAGTGGGGGAGACCCAGTACTTC. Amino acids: CASSEGLVGETQYF.

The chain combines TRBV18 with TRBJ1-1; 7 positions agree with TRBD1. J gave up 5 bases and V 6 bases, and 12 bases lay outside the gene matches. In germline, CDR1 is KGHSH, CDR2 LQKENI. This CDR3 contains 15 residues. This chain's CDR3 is CASSNGQAGGTEAFF. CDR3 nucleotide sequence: TGTGCCAGCTCCAACGGACAGGCAGGTGGGACTGAAGCTTTCTTT.

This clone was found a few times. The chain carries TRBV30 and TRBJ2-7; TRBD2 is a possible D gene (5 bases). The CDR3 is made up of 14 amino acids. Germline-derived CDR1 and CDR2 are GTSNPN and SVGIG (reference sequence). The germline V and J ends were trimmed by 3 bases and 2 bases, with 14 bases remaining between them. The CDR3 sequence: CAWRLGAQTYEQYF. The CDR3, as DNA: TGTGCCTGGAGATTGGGAGCGCAGACCTACGAGCAGTACTTC.

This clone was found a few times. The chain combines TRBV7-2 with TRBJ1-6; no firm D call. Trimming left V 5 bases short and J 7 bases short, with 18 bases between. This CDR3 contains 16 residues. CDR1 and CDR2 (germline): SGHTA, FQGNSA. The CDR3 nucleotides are TGTGCCAGCAGCCGCCTGGGTGATTTTAGGAATTCACCCCTCCACTTT. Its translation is CASSRLGDFRNSPLHF. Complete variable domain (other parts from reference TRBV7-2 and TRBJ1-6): GAGVSQSPSNKVTEKGKDVELRCDPISGHTALYWYRQSLGQGLEFLIYFQGNSAPDKSGLPSDRFSAERTGGSVSTLTIQRTQQEDSAVYLCASSRLGDFRNSPLHFGNGTRLTVT.

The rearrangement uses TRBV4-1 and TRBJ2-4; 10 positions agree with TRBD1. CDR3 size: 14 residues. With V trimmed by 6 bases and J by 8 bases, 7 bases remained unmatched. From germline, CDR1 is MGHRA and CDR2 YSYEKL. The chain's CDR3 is CASRPRTGGDIQYF. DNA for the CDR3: TGCGCCAGCAGACCTCGGACAGGGGGGGACATTCAGTACTTC.

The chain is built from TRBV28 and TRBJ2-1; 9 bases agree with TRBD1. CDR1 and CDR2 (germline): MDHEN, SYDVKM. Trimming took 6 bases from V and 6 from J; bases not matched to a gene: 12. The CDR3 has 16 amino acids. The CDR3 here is CASSPWGTGSPNEQFF. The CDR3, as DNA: TGTGCCAGCAGCCCATGGGGGACAGGGTCTCCCAATGAGCAGTTCTTC.

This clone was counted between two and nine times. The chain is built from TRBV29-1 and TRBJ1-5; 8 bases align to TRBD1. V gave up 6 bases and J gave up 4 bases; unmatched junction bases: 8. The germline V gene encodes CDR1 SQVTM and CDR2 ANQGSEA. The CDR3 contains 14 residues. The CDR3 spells CSVLGQGANQPQHF. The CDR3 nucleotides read TGCAGCGTATTAGGCCAGGGGGCTAATCAGCCCCAGCATTTT.

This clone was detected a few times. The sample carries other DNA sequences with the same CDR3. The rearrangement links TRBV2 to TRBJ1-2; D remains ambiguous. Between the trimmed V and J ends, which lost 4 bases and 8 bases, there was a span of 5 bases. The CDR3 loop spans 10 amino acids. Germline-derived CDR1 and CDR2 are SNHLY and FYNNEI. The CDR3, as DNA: TGTGCCAGCAGTGTGGACGGCTACACCTTC. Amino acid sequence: CASSVDGYTF. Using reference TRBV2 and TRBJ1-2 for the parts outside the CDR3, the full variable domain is EPEVTQTPSHQVTQMGQEVILRCVPISNHLYFYWYRQILGQKVEFLVSFYNNEISEKSEIFDDQFSVERPDGSNFTLKIRSTKLEDSAMYFCASSVDGYTFGSGTRLTVV.

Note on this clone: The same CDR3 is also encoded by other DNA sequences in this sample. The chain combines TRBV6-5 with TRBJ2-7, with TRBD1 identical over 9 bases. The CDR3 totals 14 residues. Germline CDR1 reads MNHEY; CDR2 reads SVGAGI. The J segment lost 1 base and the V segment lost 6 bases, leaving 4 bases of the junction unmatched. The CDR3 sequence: CASSRDRVSYEQYF. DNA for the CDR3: TGTGCCAGCAGCCGGGACAGGGTTTCCTACGAGCAGTACTTC.

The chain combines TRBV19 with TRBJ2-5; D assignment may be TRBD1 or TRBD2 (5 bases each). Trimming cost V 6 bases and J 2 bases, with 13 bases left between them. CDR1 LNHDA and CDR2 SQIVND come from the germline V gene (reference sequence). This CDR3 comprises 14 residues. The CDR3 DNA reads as TGTGCCAGTAGCCGAGGGGCAGAACAAGAGACCCAGTACTTC. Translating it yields CASSRGAEQETQYF.

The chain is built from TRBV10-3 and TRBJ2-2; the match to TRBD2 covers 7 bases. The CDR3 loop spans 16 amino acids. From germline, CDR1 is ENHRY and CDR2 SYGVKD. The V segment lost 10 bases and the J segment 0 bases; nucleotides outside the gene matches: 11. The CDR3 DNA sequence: TGTGCCAACGCCGAGCTAGCGGCGACGAACACCGGGGAGCTGTTTTTT. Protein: CANAELAATNTGELFF.

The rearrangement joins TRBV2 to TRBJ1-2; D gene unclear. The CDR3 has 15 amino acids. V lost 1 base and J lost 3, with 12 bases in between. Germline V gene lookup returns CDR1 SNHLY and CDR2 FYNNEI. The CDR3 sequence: CASSEEKGLDYGYTF. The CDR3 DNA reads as TGTGCCAGCAGTGAAGAGAAGGGTTTGGACTATGGCTACACCTTC.

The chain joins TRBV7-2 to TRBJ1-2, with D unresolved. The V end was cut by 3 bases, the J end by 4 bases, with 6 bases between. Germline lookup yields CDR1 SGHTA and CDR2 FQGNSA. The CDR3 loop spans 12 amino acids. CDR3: CASSLRSYGYTF. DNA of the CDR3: TGTGCCAGCAGCTTGAGGAGCTATGGCTACACCTTC.

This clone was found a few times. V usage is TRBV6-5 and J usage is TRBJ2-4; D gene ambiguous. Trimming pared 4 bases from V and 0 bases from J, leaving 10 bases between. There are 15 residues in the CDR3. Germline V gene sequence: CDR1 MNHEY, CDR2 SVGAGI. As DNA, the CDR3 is TGTGCCAGCAGTTCCTCGTGGACAGCCAAAAACATTCAGTACTTC. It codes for CASSSSWTAKNIQYF.

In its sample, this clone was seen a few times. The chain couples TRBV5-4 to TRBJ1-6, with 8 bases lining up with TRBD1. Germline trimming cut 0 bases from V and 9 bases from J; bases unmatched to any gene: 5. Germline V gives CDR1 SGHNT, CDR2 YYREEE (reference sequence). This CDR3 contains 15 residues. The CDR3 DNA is TGTGCCAGCAGCTTGGGAGGCGGACAGGGTTCACCCCTCCACTTT. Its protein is CASSLGGGQGSPLHF.

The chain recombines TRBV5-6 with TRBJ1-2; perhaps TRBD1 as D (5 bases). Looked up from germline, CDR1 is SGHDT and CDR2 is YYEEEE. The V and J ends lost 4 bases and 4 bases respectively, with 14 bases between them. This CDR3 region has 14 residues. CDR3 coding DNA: TGTGCCAGCAGCCCCCCGACAGATCTCTATGGCTACACCTTC. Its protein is CASSPPTDLYGYTF.

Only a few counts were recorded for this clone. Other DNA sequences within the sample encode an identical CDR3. The CDR3 DNA sequence: TGTGCCAGCAGTTTGGGGTGGACTGAAGCTTTCTTT. The encoded protein is CASSLGWTEAFF. The rearrangement joins TRBV28 to TRBJ1-1; D is unclear. The CDR3 consists of 12 residues. The germline V gene has CDR1 MDHEN and CDR2 SYDVKM. With 3 bases removed from V and 5 bases from J, the gap between germline ends came to 7 bases.

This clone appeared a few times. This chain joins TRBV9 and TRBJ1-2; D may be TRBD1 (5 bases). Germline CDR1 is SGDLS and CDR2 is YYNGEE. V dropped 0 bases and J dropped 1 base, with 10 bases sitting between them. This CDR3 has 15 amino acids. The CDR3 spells CASSVVSGLNYGYTF. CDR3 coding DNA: TGTGCCAGCAGCGTAGTTTCGGGACTTAACTATGGCTACACCTTC.

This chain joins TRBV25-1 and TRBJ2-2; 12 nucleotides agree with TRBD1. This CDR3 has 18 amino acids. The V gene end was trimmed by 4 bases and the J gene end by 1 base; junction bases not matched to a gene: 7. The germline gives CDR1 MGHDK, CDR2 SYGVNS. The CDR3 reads CASSGGQGAGWNTGELFF. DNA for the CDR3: TGTGCCAGCAGTGGGGGACAGGGGGCTGGTTGGAACACCGGGGAGCTGTTTTTT.

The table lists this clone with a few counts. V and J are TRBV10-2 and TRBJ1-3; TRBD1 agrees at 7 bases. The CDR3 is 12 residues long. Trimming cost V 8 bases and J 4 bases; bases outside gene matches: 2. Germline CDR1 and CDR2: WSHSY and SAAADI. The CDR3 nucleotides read TGCGCCAGCGGGGGACAGGGAAACACCATATATTTT. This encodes CASGGQGNTIYF.

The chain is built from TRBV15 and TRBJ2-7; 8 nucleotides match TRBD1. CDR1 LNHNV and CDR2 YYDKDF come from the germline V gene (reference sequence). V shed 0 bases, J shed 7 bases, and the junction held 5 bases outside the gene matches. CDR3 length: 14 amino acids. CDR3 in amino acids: CATSRDRGLGEQYF. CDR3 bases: TGTGCCACCAGCAGAGACAGGGGGCTGGGGGAGCAGTACTTC.

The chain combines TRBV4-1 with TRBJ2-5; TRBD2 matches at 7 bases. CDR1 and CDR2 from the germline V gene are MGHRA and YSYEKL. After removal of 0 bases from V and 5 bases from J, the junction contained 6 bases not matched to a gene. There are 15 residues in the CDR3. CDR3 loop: CASSQDPTSFETQYF. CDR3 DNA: TGCGCCAGCAGCCAAGATCCGACTAGCTTTGAGACCCAGTACTTC.

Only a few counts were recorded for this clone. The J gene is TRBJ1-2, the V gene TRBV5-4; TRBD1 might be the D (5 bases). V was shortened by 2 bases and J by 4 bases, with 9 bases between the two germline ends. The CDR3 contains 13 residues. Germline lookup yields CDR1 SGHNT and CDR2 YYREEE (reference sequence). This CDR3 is CASSFDRSYGYTF. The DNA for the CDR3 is TGTGCCAGCAGCTTCGACAGATCCTATGGCTACACCTTC.

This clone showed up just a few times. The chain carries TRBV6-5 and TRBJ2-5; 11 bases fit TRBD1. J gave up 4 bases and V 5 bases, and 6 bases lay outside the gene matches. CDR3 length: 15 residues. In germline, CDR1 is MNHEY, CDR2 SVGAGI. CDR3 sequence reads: CASSQDRGPGETQYF. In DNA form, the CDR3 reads TGTGCCAGCAGTCAGGACAGGGGGCCAGGAGAGACCCAGTACTTC.

Here the CDR3 DNA reads TGTGCCAGCAGTGAAGCGCTCGGACAGGGGGTCTACGAGCAGTACTTC. Translation gives CASSEALGQGVYEQYF. The chain recombines TRBV6-1 with TRBJ2-7; 10 bases are a match to TRBD1. V shed 0 bases, J shed 3 bases, and the junction held 5 bases outside the gene matches. This CDR3 is built from 16 residues. Germline V gene data show CDR1 as MNHNS and CDR2 as SASEGT.

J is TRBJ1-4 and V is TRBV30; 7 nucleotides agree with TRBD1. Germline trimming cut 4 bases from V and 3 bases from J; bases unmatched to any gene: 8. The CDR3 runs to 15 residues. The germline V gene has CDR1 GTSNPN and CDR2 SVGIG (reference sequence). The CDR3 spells CAWTTGQTSNEKLFF. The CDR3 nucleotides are TGTGCCTGGACCACGGGACAGACCTCTAATGAAAAACTGTTTTTT.